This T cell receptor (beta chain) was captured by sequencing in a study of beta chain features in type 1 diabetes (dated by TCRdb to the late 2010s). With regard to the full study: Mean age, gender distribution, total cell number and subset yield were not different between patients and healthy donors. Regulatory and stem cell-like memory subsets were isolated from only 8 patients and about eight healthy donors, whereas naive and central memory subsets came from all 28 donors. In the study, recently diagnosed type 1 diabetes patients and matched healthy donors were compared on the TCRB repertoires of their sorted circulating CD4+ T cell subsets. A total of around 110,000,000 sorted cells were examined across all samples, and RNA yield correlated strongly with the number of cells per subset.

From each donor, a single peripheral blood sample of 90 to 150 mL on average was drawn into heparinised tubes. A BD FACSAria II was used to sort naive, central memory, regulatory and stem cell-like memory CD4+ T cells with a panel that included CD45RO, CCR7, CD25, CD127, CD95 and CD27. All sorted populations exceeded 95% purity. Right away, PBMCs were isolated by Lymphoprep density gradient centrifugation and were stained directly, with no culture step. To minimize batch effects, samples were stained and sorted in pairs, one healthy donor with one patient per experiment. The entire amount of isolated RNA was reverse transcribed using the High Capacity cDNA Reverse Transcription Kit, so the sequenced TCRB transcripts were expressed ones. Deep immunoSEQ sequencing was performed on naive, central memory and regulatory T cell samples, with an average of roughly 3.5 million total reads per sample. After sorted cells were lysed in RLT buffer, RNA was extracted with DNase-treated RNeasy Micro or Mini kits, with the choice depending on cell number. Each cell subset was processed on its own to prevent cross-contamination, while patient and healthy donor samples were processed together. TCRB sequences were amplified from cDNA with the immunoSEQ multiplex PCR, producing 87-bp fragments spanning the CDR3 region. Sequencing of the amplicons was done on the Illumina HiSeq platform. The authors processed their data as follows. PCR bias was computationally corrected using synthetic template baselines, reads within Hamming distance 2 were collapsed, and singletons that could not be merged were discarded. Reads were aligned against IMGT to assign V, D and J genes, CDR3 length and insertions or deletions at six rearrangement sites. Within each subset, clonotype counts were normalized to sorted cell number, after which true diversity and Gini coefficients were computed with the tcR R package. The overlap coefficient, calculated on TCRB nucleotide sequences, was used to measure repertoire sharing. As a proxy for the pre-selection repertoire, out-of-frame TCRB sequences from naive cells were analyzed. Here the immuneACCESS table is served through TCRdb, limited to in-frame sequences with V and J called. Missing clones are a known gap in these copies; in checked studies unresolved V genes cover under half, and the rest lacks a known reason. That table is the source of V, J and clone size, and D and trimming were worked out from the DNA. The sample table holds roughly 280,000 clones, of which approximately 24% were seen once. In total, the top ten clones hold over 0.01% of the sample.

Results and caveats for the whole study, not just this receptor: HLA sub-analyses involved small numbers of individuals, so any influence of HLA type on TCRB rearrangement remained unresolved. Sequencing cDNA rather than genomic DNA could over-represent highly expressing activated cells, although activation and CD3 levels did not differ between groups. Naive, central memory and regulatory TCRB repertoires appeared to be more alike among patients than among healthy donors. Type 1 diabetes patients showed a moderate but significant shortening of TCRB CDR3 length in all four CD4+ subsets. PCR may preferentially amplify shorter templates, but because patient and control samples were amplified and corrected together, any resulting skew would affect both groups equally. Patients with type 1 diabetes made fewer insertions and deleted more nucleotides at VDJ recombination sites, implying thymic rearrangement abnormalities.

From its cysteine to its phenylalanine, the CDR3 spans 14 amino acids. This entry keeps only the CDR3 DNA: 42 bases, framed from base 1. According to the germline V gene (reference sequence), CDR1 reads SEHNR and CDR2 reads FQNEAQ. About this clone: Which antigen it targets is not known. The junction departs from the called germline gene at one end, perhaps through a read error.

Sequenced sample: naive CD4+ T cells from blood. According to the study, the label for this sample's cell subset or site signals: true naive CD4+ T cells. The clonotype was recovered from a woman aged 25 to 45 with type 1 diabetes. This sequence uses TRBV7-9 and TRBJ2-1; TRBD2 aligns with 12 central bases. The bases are TGTGCCAGCAGCCTAGCGGGAGGGGACAATGAGCAGTTCTTC. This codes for CASSLAGGDNEQFF.